This entry features one T cell receptor (beta chain) sequence. Antigen specificity is unknown. The sample originates from a study of T-cell reconstitution after alpha-beta-depleted transplantation in children. V lost 6 bases to trimming and J lost 5 bases, with 19 bases between them. The CDR3 spans 16 residues. Germline-derived CDR1 and CDR2 are SNHLY and FYNNEI. The TCRbeta library incorporated unique molecular identifiers. TCRdb itself ran the PCR reads through MiXCR, one entry per CDR3 protein. The sample consists of hundreds of thousands of distinct CDR3 sequences, roughly 17% of them appearing once. General study results and limits: Newly made T cells mostly supplied T-cell counts and diversity one year after transplant.

The TCR comes from a boy in the first two years of life who had a stem cell transplant for Wiskott-Aldrich syndrome, so the T cells may come from the graft donor. Specimen: PBMCs, mostly from graft donor cells, collected 360 days after TCRalphabeta/CD19-depleted stem cell transplant. The chain recombines TRBV2 with TRBJ2-2, with D possibly matching TRBD1 (7 bases). The CDR3 is CASSVRPGGRTGELFF. CDR3 nucleotides: TGTGCCAGCAGCGTTCGGCCAGGGGGGAGGACCGGGGAGCTGTTTTTT.